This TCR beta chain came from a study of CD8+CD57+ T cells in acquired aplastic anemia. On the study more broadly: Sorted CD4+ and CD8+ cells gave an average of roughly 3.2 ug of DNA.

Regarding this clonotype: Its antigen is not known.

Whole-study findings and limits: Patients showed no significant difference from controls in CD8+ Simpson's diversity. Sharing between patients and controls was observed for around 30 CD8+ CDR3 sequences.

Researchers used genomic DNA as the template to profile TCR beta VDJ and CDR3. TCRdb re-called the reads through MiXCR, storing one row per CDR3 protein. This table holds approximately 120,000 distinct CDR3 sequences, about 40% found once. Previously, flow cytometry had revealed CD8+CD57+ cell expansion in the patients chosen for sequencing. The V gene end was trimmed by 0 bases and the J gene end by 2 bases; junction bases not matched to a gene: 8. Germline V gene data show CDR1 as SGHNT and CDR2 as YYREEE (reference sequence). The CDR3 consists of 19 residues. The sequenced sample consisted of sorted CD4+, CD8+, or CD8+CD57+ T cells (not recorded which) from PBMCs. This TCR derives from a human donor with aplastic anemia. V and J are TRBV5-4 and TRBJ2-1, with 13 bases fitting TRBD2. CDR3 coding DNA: TGTGCCAGCAGCTTGGCACCCGGGACTAGCGGGGTTACCTACAATGAGCAGTTCTTC. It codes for CASSLAPGTSGVTYNEQFF.